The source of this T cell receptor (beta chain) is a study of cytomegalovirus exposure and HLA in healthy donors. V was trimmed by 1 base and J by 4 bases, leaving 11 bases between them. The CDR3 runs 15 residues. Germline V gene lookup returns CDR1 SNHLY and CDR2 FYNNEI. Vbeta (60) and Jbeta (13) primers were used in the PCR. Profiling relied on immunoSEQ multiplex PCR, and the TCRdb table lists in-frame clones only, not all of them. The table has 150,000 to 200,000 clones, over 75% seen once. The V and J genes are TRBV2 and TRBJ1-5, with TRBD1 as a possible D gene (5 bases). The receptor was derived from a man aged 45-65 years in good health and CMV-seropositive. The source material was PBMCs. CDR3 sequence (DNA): TGTGCCAGCAGTGAAGGGAGGGCAGGGAATCAGCCCCAGCATTTT. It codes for CASSEGRAGNQPQHF.